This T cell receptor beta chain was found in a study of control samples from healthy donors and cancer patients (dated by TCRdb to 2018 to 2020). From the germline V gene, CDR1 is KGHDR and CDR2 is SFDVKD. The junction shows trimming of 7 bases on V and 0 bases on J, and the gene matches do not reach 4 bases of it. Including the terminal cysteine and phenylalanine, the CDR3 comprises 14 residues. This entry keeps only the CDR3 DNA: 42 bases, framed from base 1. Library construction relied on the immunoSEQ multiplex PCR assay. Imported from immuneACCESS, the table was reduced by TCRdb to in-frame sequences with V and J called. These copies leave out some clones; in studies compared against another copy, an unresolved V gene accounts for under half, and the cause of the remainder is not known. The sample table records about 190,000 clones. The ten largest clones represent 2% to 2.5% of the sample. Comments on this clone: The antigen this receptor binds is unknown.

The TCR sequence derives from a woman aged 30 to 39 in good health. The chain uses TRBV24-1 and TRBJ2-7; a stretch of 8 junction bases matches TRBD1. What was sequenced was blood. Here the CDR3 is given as CATRPGGGSYEQYF. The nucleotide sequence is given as TGTGCCACCAGACCAGGGGGCGGCTCCTACGAGCAGTACTTC.